The rows below give T cell receptor beta chains drawn from one sample of a study of T cells after yellow fever vaccination. MiXCR, applied by TCRdb to the 5' RACE reads, yields one record per CDR3 protein. This sample carries roughly 180,000 distinct CDR3 sequences, approximately 6.2% of them seen once, and the ten largest clones take just under 3%. The sample consisted of CD4+ T cells sorted from PBMCs, taken on the day of the first yellow fever vaccination. Receptors originate from a man aged 18 to 30 who received the YFV17D yellow fever vaccine. The CDR3 runs from the conserved cysteine through the conserved F or W. A D gene is named only where the DNA matches it firmly. The size entry is marked missing in some rows and otherwise reads once, few, many or a size class.

clone size	D gene	J gene	CDR3 length	V gene	CDR3 DNA	CDR3 protein
many	NA	TRBJ1-1	15	TRBV2	TGTGCCAGCAGTGAATGGGGGGGAGGCAACACTGAAGCTTTCTTT	CASSEWGGGNTEAFF
many	NA	TRBJ1-1	14	TRBV7-2	TGTGCCAGCAGCTCGGTGATTATAAGCGCTGAAGCTTTCTTT	CASSSVIISAEAFF
NA	NA	TRBJ1-6	13	TRBV20-1	TGCAGTGCTAGAGATGGCCGGTGGTTACCCCTCCACTTT	CSARDGRWLPLHF
many	TRBD1	TRBJ2-4	14	TRBV5-1	TGCGCCAGCAGCGGGGGACAGGAAGGAAACATTCAGTACTTC	CASSGGQEGNIQYF
many	TRBD2	TRBJ2-5	16	TRBV7-8	TGTGCCAGCAGCTTAGGACTAGCGGGACCCCCCGGGGCCCAGTACTTC	CASSLGLAGPPGAQYF
many	NA	TRBJ2-1	14	TRBV28	TGTGCCAGCAGTTTAGGGGGACACGACAATGAGCAGTTCTTC	CASSLGGHDNEQFF
few	NA	TRBJ2-7	12	TRBV6-2/TRBV6-3	TGTGCCAGCAGTCTGACAGGTCGGGGGCAGTACTTC	CASSLTGRGQYF
many	NA	TRBJ2-2	19	TRBV28	TGTGCCAGCAGTCTGAAACTGCTCAGACGGGGCTCGAACACCGGGGAGCTGTTTTTT	CASSLKLLRRGSNTGELFF
NA	NA	TRBJ2-2	17	TRBV6-2/TRBV6-3	TGTGCCAGCAGTTTAAGGCGTTCCCTTAAGATAAGCGGGGAGCTGTTTTTT	CASSLRRSLKISGELFF
few	NA	TRBJ2-7	15	TRBV19	TGTGCCAGTAGTATGGGTACACCAGGGTTGAACGAGCAGTACTTC	CASSMGTPGLNEQYF
NA	TRBD1	TRBJ2-7	12	TRBV10-3	TGTGCCATCGTACAGGGGTACCTGGAGCAGTACTTC	CAIVQGYLEQYF
many	TRBD2	TRBJ2-1	15	TRBV6-5	TGTGCCAGCAGAGTTCTAGCGGGGCCCTACAATGAGCAGTTCTTC	CASRVLAGPYNEQFF
few	TRBD1	TRBJ2-3	13	TRBV29-1	TGCAGCGTAACCGGGACAGGGACAGATACGCAGTATTTT	CSVTGTGTDTQYF
many	NA	TRBJ2-2	16	TRBV19	TGTGCCAGTAGTGTAACAGGTTCGGCCAGCGGCGGGGAGCTGTTTTTT	CASSVTGSASGGELFF
NA	NA	TRBJ1-1	15	TRBV11-2	TGTGCCAGCAGCCCCAGGGCAGATCTGAACACTGAAGCTTTCTTT	CASSPRADLNTEAFF
many	TRBD2	TRBJ2-5	14	TRBV20-1	TGCAGTGCTCACGACCAGCGGGGGGAAGAGACCCAGTACTTC	CSAHDQRGEETQYF